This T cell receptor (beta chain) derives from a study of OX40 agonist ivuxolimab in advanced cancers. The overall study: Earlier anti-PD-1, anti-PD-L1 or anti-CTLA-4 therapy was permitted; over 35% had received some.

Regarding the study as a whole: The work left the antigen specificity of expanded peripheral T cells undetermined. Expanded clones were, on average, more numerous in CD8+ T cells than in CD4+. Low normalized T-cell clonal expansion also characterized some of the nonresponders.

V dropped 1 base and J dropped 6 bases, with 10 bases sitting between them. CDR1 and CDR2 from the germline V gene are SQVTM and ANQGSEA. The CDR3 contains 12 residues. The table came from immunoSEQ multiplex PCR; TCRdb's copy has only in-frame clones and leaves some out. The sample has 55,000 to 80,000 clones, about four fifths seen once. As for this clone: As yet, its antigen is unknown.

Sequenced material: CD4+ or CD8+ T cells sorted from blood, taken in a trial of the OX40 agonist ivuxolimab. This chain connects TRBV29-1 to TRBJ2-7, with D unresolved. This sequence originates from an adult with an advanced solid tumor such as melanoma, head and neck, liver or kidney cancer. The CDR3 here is CSVEASTGEQYF. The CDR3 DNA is TGCAGCGTTGAAGCCAGCACCGGCGAGCAGTACTTC.